Below, 5 T cell receptor beta chains from the same sample are listed, as sequenced in a study of shared clonotypes between healthy human individuals. The protocol was immunoSEQ multiplex PCR, while the TCRdb copy is restricted to in-frame clones and leaves out a portion. The sample gives about 650,000 clones, 95% to 96% of which show up once; over 0.09% is in the top ten. Naive CD8 cells were CD45RO-negative, positively selected for CCR7, excluding terminally differentiated effector memory CD45RA+ cells. Sequencing used naive CD8+ T cells sorted from blood. Every receptor here comes from a woman in her 30s in good health.

The CDR3 DNA reads as TGTGCCAGCAGCCTCATTAGAATTGAGCAGTTCTTC. It translates to CASSLIRIEQFF. V gene TRBV7-2 combines with J gene TRBJ2-1; D is ambiguous. CDR1 is SGHTA and CDR2 is FQGNSA in the germline V gene. Trimming removed 5 bases from V and 9 bases from J, with 11 bases in between. The length of the CDR3 is 12 residues.

J is TRBJ2-1 and V is TRBV7-9; D is uncertain. The CDR3 is 16 residues long. The germline CDR1 and CDR2 sequences are SEHNR and FQNEAQ (reference sequence). V was clipped by 3 bases and J by 0 bases, with 12 bases between them. The CDR3 DNA reads TGTGCCAGCAGCTTGATTGCGGTCAGCTCCTACAATGAGCAGTTCTTC. It is translated as CASSLIAVSSYNEQFF.

The V and J genes are TRBV7-8 and TRBJ2-7, with TRBD2 identical over 16 bases. The CDR3 sequence is 21 residues long. V lost 4 bases to trimming and J lost 2 bases; unmatched junction nucleotides: 17. Germline V gives CDR1 SGHVS, CDR2 FQNEAQ. The DNA for the CDR3 is TGTGCCAGCAGCTCACTCAACTCGGAGGGGACTAGCGGGAGGGATCCCTACGAGCAGTACTTC. This translates into CASSSLNSEGTSGRDPYEQYF.

The chain couples TRBV29-1 to TRBJ2-1, with 7 bases matching TRBD1. Germline-derived CDR1 and CDR2 are SQVTM and ANQGSEA. This CDR3 spans 15 amino acids. V trimming: 6 bases; J trimming: 5 bases; junction bases outside the gene matches: 13. DNA of the CDR3: TGCAGCGTCCTACCACAGGGGAAGGTGCACAATGAGCAGTTCTTC. Its translation: CSVLPQGKVHNEQFF.

This clone was counted a single time. The rearrangement uses TRBV5-4 and TRBJ2-3; 8 nucleotides match TRBD1. CDR3 length: 15 residues. The V segment lost 3 bases and the J segment 6 bases; nucleotides outside the gene matches: 9. The germline CDR1 and CDR2 sequences are SGHNT and YYREEE (reference sequence). The chain's CDR3 is CASSYAGGFSDTQYF. CDR3 DNA: TGTGCCAGCAGCTATGCAGGGGGCTTTTCGGATACGCAGTATTTT.